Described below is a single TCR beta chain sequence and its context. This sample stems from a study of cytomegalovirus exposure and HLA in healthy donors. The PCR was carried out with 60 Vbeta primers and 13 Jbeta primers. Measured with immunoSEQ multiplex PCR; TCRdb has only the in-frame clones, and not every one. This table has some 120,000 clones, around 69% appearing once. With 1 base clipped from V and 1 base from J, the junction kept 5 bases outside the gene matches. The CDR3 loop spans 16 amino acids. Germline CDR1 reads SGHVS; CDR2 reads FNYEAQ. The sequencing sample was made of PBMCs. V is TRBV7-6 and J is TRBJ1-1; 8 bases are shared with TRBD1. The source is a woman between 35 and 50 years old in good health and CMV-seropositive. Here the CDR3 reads CASSLGRDRRNTEAFF. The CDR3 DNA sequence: TGTGCCAGCAGCTTAGGTAGGGACAGGAGGAACACTGAAGCTTTCTTT.